This T cell receptor (beta chain) was recovered during a study of a mutant IDH1 vaccine in newly diagnosed glioma. Overall study: Treated patients had a mean age of about 40 years and a sex split that was around 60% male and roughly 40% female. Patients arrived already treated with radiotherapy, temozolomide, or both, most having had both.

About this clone: Its antigen is unidentified.

Germline CDR1 SNHLY, CDR2 FYNNEI. CDR3 length equals 15 residues. V dropped 6 bases and J dropped 5; count of bases not matched to a gene: 12. Indicated time point: week 47, end of study. The study gave 300 ug of mutant IDH1 20-mer peptide per vaccine dose, with topical imiquimod. Study conclusions and caveats: Seemingly, top peripheral T cell clonotype changes bore no relation to pseudoprogression.

Data came from immunoSEQ multiplex PCR; TCRdb stores just in-frame clones and leaves some out. The sample comprises 90,000 to 100,000 clones, 89% of which are singletons, and 0.6% to 0.95% rests with the top ten. This chain joins TRBV2 and TRBJ2-7; 8 nucleotides agree with TRBD1. Sequenced material: PBMCs, taken from a glioma patient whose treatment included an IDH1 peptide vaccine. The clonotype comes from a woman between 45 and 65 years old with glioma. The CDR3 is CASRLGQGAPHEQYF. Here the CDR3 DNA reads TGTGCCAGCAGGCTCGGACAGGGAGCTCCCCACGAGCAGTACTTC.